Following are 24 T cell receptor beta chains from one sample sequenced in a study of blood T cell repertoires in COVID-19. Some clones are missing from TCRdb's copy, which holds only in-frame ones; the method was immunoSEQ multiplex PCR. Of tens of thousands of clones listed, 79% are singletons. Sequences were obtained from peripheral blood. These receptors all come from a man between 65 and 85 years old with acute or convalescent COVID-19.

The chain links TRBV15 to TRBJ1-3; 7 nucleotides match TRBD1. This CDR3 spans 17 amino acids. Germline V gene lookup returns CDR1 LNHNV and CDR2 YYDKDF (reference sequence). The ends lost 2 bases at V and 0 bases at J; junction bases unmatched: 7. Here the CDR3 DNA reads TGTGCCACCAGCAGACCAAGAGGGGGCATCTCTGGAAACACCATATATTTT. The encoded protein is CATSRPRGGISGNTIYF.

Here the CDR3 reads CATGTTGSNQPQHF. The CDR3 bases are TGTGCCACCGGCACCACAGGGTCCAATCAGCCCCAGCATTTT. V is TRBV15 and J is TRBJ1-5; tentatively, D is TRBD1 (6 bases). Germline values: CDR1 LNHNV, CDR2 YYDKDF (reference sequence). Trimming cost V 8 bases and J 3 bases, with 14 bases left between them. The CDR3 spans 14 residues.

In its sample, this clone was seen a few times. J is TRBJ1-2 and V is TRBV7-8; a possible D gene is TRBD1 (6 bases). The V gene lost 1 base and the J gene lost 3 bases, with 6 bases spanning the gap. CDR1 SGHVS and CDR2 FQNEAQ come from the germline V gene. The CDR3 has 13 residues. The CDR3 DNA reads as TGTGCCAGCAGCTTAGACAGGGACTATGGCTACACCTTC. Translating gives CASSLDRDYGYTF. The whole variable domain, remainder taken from reference TRBV7-8 and TRBJ1-2, is GAGVSQSPRYKVAKRGQDVALRCDPISGHVSLFWYQQALGQGPEFLTYFQNEAQLDKSGLPSDRFFAERPEGSVSTLKIQRTQQEDSAVYLCASSLDRDYGYTFGSGTRLTVV.

This clone has just a few counts. V usage is TRBV11-2 and J usage is TRBJ2-7; no clear D. The germline CDR1 and CDR2 sequences are SGHAT and FQNNGV. V lost 1 base to trimming and J lost 4 bases, with 5 bases between them. CDR3 size: 12 residues. CDR3 in amino acids: CASSLALYEQYF. The CDR3 DNA follows: TGTGCCAGCAGCTTAGCGTTGTACGAGCAGTACTTC.

This clone has at least ten counts. This chain links TRBV7-8 with TRBJ2-4; 13 nucleotides line up with TRBD2. This CDR3 contains 17 residues. The V gene's germline CDR1 is SGHVS and CDR2 FQNEAQ. V shed 1 base, J shed 4 bases, and the junction held 4 bases outside the gene matches. The CDR3 coding sequence is TGTGCCAGCAGCTTAGAGGTGACTAGCGGGGGGAAAAACATTCAGTACTTC. The encoded protein is CASSLEVTSGGKNIQYF.

This clone was counted a few times. CDR3 nucleotide sequence: TGTGCCAGCAGTTACTCCCTTGGCAGCTCCTACGAGCAGTACTTC. It is translated as CASSYSLGSSYEQYF. This sequence joins TRBV6-5 and TRBJ2-7; D gene unclear. The CDR3 loop spans 15 amino acids. Germline V gene sequence: CDR1 MNHEY, CDR2 SVGAGI. V was pared by 0 bases and J by 0 bases, with 9 bases between.

The rearrangement uses TRBV7-9 and TRBJ1-5, with D possibly TRBD1 on 6 matching bases. With 1 base removed from V and 5 bases from J, the gap between germline ends came to 6 bases. The CDR3 has 13 amino acids. Germline CDR1 SEHNR, CDR2 FQNEAQ (reference sequence). The chain's CDR3 is CASSLDRDQPQHF. CDR3 nucleotide sequence: TGTGCCAGCAGCTTAGACAGGGATCAGCCCCAGCATTTT.

The chain joins TRBV7-8 to TRBJ1-5, with 8 bases matching TRBD1. The V segment lost 4 bases and the J segment 7 bases; nucleotides outside the gene matches: 6. This CDR3 contains 14 residues. Germline V gives CDR1 SGHVS, CDR2 FQNEAQ. In DNA form, the CDR3 reads TGTGCCAGCAGCTGGTCGGACAGGGACCAGCCCCAGCATTTT. Its protein product is CASSWSDRDQPQHF. The entire variable domain, with the rest obtained from reference TRBV7-8 and TRBJ1-5, is as follows: GAGVSQSPRYKVAKRGQDVALRCDPISGHVSLFWYQQALGQGPEFLTYFQNEAQLDKSGLPSDRFFAERPEGSVSTLKIQRTQQEDSAVYLCASSWSDRDQPQHFGDGTRLSIL.

The V and J genes are TRBV4-2 and TRBJ2-2; 10 bases match TRBD1. CDR1 is LGHNA and CDR2 is YNFKEQ in the germline V gene. There are 16 residues in the CDR3. Germline trimming cut 5 bases from V and 7 bases from J; bases unmatched to any gene: 10. The chain's CDR3 is CASSGGTGVWDGELFF. The DNA for the CDR3 is TGTGCCAGCAGCGGCGGGACAGGGGTTTGGGACGGGGAGCTGTTTTTT.

This rearrangement joins TRBV19 to TRBJ2-5; D remains unclear. Trimming cost V 8 bases and J 6 bases, with 16 bases left between them. Germline-derived CDR1 and CDR2 are LNHDA and SQIVND (reference sequence). This CDR3 is built from 13 residues. Written as DNA, the CDR3 is TGTGCCAGTCCCCCGGCCCTAGTCAAGACCCAGTACTTC. This translates into CASPPALVKTQYF. Filled out from reference TRBV19 and TRBJ2-5, the complete variable domain reads DGGITQSPKYLFRKEGQNVTLSCEQNLNHDAMYWYRQDPGQGLRLIYYSQIVNDFQKGDIAEGYSVSREKKESFPLTVTSAQKNPTAFYLCASPPALVKTQYFGPGTRLLVL.

This clone was observed a few times. The rearrangement links TRBV28 to TRBJ1-5; D is undetermined. Trimming stripped 6 bases from V and 6 bases from J, with 9 bases between. The CDR3 consists of 12 residues. CDR1 and CDR2 from the germline V gene are MDHEN and SYDVKM. CDR3 region: CASSPSGQPQHF. The CDR3 DNA reads TGTGCCAGCAGCCCGTCGGGTCAGCCCCAGCATTTT.

The chain has TRBV28 and TRBJ1-1; no clear D gene. V lost 3 bases, J lost 1 base, and 6 bases lay in between. Germline CDR1 is MDHEN and CDR2 is SYDVKM. CDR3 length: 13 amino acids. The CDR3 sequence: CASSLAGNTEAFF. In DNA form, the CDR3 reads TGTGCCAGCAGTTTGGCGGGGAACACTGAAGCTTTCTTT.

This chain links TRBV6-1 with TRBJ2-7; 7 bases agree with TRBD1. Unmatched junction bases numbered 5, after V lost 1 base and J lost 2 bases. This CDR3 is built from 15 residues. Germline V gene lookup returns CDR1 MNHNS and CDR2 SASEGT. The CDR3 nucleotides read TGTGCCAGCAGTGAAGGTCGGCAGGGGGCCTACGAGCAGTACTTC. Residues: CASSEGRQGAYEQYF.

The chain couples TRBV28 to TRBJ2-5; TRBD2 might be the D (7 bases). The length of the CDR3 is 15 residues. Germline V gene data show CDR1 as MDHEN and CDR2 as SYDVKM. Trimming shortened V by 8 bases and J by 6 bases, and 22 bases separated the two germline ends. This CDR3 is CASQVGGAGLKTQYF. CDR3 DNA: TGTGCCAGCCAAGTTGGGGGGGCGGGTTTGAAGACCCAGTACTTC.

This clone was seen a handful of times. The chain carries TRBV28 and TRBJ2-7; D possibly corresponds to TRBD1 (5 bases). The ends were cut back, 11 bases at V and 7 bases at J, with 18 bases in the middle. The CDR3 has 12 amino acids. Germline CDR1 MDHEN, CDR2 SYDVKM. The CDR3 nucleotides are TGTGCCGTGCAGGACATCTCGGAAGAGCAGTACTTC. This encodes CAVQDISEEQYF.

This chain uses TRBV18 with TRBJ1-2; perhaps TRBD1 as D (5 bases). There are 14 residues in the CDR3. CDR1 KGHSH and CDR2 LQKENI come from the germline V gene. With 4 bases removed from V and 4 bases from J, the gap between germline ends came to 13 bases. This chain's CDR3 is CASSQSDSLYGYTF. DNA of the CDR3: TGTGCCAGCTCACAATCCGACAGCCTCTATGGCTACACCTTC.

The V call is TRBV2, the J call TRBJ1-5; a possible D gene is TRBD1 (6 bases). The V and J ends lost 7 bases and 6 bases respectively, with 16 bases between them. The CDR3 sequence is 14 residues long. The germline V gene encodes CDR1 SNHLY and CDR2 FYNNEI. The CDR3 DNA reads as TGTGCCAGCACGGACAGCTCGGGGGGTCAGCCCCAGCATTTT. Protein product: CASTDSSGGQPQHF.

This clone occurred once. The chain carries TRBV3-1 (or the pseudogene TRBV3-2) and TRBJ2-3; TRBD2 matches at 11 bases. Trimming at V came to 4 bases and at J to 3 bases, leaving 12 bases not matched to a gene. Germline V gene sequence: CDR1 LGHDT, CDR2 YNNKEL (reference sequence). The CDR3 has 18 amino acids. CDR3 in DNA: TGTGCCAGCAGCCCTCGTCCCGGGACTAGCGGAGGGACAGATACGCAGTATTTT. It is translated as CASSPRPGTSGGTDTQYF.

The rearrangement uses TRBV6-6 and TRBJ1-1; no reliable D call. Trimming shortened V by 5 bases and J by 1 base, and 5 bases separated the two germline ends. Germline V gene sequence: CDR1 MNHNY, CDR2 SVGAGI (reference sequence). The CDR3 loop spans 12 amino acids. The CDR3 region is CASSQQNTEAFF. Here the CDR3 DNA reads TGTGCCAGCAGTCAACAGAACACTGAAGCTTTCTTT.

V gene TRBV9 combines with J gene TRBJ1-2; possible D gene TRBD1, 5 bases. The V gene lost 5 bases and the J gene lost 7 bases, with 15 bases spanning the gap. Germline V lookup: CDR1 SGDLS, CDR2 YYNGEE. This CDR3 has 13 amino acids. The CDR3 spells CASSLSWGSGYTF. CDR3 nucleotide sequence: TGTGCCAGCAGTTTAAGTTGGGGCTCTGGCTACACCTTC.

The gene calls are TRBV3-1 (or the pseudogene TRBV3-2) and TRBJ2-1, with 7 nucleotides matching TRBD2. The CDR3 totals 13 residues. V lost 4 bases, J lost 9 bases, and 6 bases stayed unmatched. Germline assignment: CDR1 LGHDT and CDR2 YNNKEL (reference sequence). The CDR3 is CASSPGLVAEQFF. CDR3 bases: TGTGCCAGCAGCCCCGGACTAGTCGCTGAGCAGTTCTTC.

This chain uses TRBV6-5 with TRBJ2-7, with TRBD1 matching 12 bases. This CDR3 has 13 residues. Germline-derived CDR1 and CDR2 are MNHEY and SVGAGI. Trimming cost V 5 bases and J 6 bases; bases outside gene matches: 2. The CDR3 nucleotides read TGTGCCAGCAGTCTGGGACAGGGGGCCGAGCAGTACTTC. It translates to CASSLGQGAEQYF.

The V call is TRBV27, the J call TRBJ2-2; 8 bases fit TRBD1. V lost 2 bases, J lost 4 bases, and 9 bases stayed unmatched. The CDR3 length is 17 residues. CDR1 and CDR2 from the germline V gene are MNHEY and SMNVEV (reference sequence). CDR3 sequence reads: CASSLPRQGRGTGELFF. CDR3 DNA sequence: TGTGCCAGCAGTTTACCCCGACAGGGGCGAGGCACCGGGGAGCTGTTTTTT.

The V and J genes are TRBV19 and TRBJ1-2; 8 nucleotides align to TRBD1. Germline CDR1 and CDR2: LNHDA and SQIVND (reference sequence). This CDR3 contains 16 residues. The V gene end was trimmed by 3 bases and the J gene end by 3 bases; junction bases not matched to a gene: 9. CDR3 in DNA: TGTGCCAGTAGTATCCCGCAAGGACAGGGAGACTATGGCTACACCTTC. It yields the protein CASSIPQGQGDYGYTF.